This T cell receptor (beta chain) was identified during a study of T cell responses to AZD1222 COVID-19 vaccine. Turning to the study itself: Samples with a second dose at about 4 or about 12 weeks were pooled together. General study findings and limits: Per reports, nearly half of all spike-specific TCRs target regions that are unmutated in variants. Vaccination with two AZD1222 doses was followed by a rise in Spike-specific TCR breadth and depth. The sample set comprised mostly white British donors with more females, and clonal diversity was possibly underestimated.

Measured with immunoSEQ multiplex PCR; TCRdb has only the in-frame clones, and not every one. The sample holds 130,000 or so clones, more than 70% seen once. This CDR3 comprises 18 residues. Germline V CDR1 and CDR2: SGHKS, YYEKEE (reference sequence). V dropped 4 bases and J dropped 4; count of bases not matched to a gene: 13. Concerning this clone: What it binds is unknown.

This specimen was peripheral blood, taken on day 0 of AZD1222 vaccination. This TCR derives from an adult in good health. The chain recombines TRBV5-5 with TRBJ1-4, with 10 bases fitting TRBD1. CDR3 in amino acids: CASSARDRGPQLNEKLFF. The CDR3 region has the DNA TGTGCCAGCAGCGCCCGGGACAGGGGACCACAACTTAATGAAAAACTGTTTTTT.